This record looks at one TCR beta chain sequence and its context. Germline CDR1 SGHRS, CDR2 YFSETQ. V was cut by 6 bases and J by 7 bases, with 17 bases left in between. The CDR3 loop spans 14 amino acids. Sequencing used immunoSEQ multiplex PCR; TCRdb keeps in-frame clones, though not all of them. The table lists some 490,000 clones, 88% of them singletons. This sample was taken from a study of blood T cell repertoires in COVID-19. The genes are TRBV5-1 and TRBJ2-1, with D possibly TRBD1 on 6 matching bases. This clonotype originated in a woman aged 55-70 years who had recovered from COVID-19. The sequencing input was PBMCs or T cells enriched from blood (not recorded which). DNA for the CDR3: TGCGCCAGCACCGCCCAGTCAGGGGTTAATGAGCAGTTCTTC. As protein: CASTAQSGVNEQFF.